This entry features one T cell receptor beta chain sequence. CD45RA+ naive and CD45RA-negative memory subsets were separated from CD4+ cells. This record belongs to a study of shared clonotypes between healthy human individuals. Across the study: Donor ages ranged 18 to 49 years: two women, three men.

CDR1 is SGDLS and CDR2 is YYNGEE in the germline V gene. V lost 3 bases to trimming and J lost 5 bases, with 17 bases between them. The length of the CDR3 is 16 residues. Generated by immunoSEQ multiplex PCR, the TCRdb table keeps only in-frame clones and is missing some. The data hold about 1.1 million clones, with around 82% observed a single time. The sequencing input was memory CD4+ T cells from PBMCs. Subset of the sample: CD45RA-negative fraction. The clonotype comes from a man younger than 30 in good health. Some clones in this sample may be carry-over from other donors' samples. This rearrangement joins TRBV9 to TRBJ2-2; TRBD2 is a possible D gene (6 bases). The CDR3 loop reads CASSAIGLPDTGELFF. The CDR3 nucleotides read TGTGCCAGCAGCGCAATCGGACTACCCGATACCGGGGAGCTGTTTTTT.